Listed below are T cell receptor beta chains from one sample, sequenced in a study of blood T cell repertoires in COVID-19. Sequencing used immunoSEQ multiplex PCR; TCRdb keeps in-frame clones, though not all of them. The sample holds hundreds of thousands of clones, 70% to 90% seen once. Source material: peripheral blood. These receptors all come from a man between 65 and 85 years old with acute or convalescent COVID-19. The CDR3 runs from the conserved cysteine through the conserved F or W. Each record gives: CDR3 protein, CDR3 DNA, J gene, clone size, V gene, D gene. A D gene is named only where the DNA matches it firmly. Rows give clone size only sometimes, using once, few, many, or a class for an expanded clone.

CASRGVYPYNEQFF | TGTGCCAGCAGGGGCGTGTATCCCTACAATGAGCAGTTCTTC | TRBJ2-1 | - | TRBV28 | -
CASGSDRASGNTIYF | TGTGCCAGCGGATCGGACAGAGCCTCTGGAAACACCATATATTTT | TRBJ1-3 | - | TRBV2 | -
CASSQAGGTGGGSTEAFF | TGTGCCAGCAGTCAAGCGGGGGGGACAGGGGGTGGTAGCACTGAAGCTTTCTTT | TRBJ1-1 | few | TRBV4-2 | TRBD1
CASSQPGLSYEQYF | TGTGCCAGCAGTCAGCCGGGACTGTCCTACGAGCAGTACTTC | TRBJ2-7 | - | TRBV28 | -
CASSYHTNRGAYEQYF | TGTGCCAGCAGTTACCATACAAACAGGGGAGCCTACGAGCAGTACTTC | TRBJ2-7 | - | TRBV6-6 | TRBD1
CASSQDKGDGSYNEQFF | TGTGCCAGCAGCCAAGATAAGGGGGACGGGTCCTACAATGAGCAGTTCTTC | TRBJ2-1 | once | TRBV3-1/TRBV3-2 | -
CASSFSGLAGRDEQFF | TGTGCCAGCAGTTTTTCCGGACTAGCGGGACGGGATGAGCAGTTCTTC | TRBJ2-1 | once | TRBV28 | TRBD2
CASSPRGTEAFF | TGTGCCAGCAGTCCCAGGGGAACTGAAGCTTTCTTT | TRBJ1-1 | - | TRBV12-3/TRBV12-4 | -
CSVRLAGYYEQFF | TGCAGCGTCCGACTAGCGGGATACTATGAGCAGTTCTTC | TRBJ2-1 | - | TRBV29-1 | TRBD2
CASILDRSYNEQFF | TGTGCCAGCATCCTGGACAGGTCCTACAATGAGCAGTTCTTC | TRBJ2-1 | - | TRBV6-5 | TRBD1
CASSLAGGPRLGGYTF | TGTGCCAGCAGCTTGGCGGGGGGTCCCCGCCTGGGTGGCTACACCTTC | TRBJ1-2 | - | TRBV5-6 | -
CASSPDRLAGTLDNEQFF | TGTGCCAGCAGTCCCGACCGGCTAGCGGGGACTTTGGACAATGAGCAGTTCTTC | TRBJ2-1 | - | TRBV27 | TRBD2